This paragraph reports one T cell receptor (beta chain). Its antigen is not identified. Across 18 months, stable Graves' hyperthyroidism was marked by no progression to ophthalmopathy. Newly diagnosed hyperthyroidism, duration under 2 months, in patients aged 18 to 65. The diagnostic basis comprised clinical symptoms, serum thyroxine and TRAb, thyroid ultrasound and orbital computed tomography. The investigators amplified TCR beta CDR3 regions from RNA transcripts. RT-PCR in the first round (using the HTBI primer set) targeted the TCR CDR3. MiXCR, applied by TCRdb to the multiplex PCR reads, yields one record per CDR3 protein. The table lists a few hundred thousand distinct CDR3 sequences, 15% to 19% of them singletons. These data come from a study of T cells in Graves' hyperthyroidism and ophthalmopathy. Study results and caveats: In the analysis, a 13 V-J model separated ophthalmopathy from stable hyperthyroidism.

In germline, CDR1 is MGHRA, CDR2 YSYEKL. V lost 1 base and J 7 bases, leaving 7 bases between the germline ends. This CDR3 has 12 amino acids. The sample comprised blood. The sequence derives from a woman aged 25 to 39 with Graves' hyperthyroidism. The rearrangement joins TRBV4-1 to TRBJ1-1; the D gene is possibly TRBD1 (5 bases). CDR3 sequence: CASSQGGDEAFF. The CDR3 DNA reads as TGCGCCAGCAGCCAAGGGGGGGATGAAGCTTTCTTT.